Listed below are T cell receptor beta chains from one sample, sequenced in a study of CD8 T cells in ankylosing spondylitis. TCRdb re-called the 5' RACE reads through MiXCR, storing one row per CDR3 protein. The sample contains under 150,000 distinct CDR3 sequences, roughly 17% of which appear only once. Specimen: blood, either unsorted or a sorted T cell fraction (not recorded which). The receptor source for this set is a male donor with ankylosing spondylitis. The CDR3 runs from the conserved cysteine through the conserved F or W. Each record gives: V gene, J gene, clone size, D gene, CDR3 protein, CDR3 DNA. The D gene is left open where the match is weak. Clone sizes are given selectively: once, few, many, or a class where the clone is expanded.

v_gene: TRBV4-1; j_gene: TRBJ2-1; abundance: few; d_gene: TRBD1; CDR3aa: CASSQGGTGLHEQFF; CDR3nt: TGCGCCAGCAGCCAAGGGGGGACAGGGTTGCATGAGCAGTTCTTC
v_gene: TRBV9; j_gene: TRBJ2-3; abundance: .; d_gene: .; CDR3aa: CASSVERTPTDTQYF; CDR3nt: TGTGCCAGCAGCGTAGAGCGGACCCCCACAGATACGCAGTATTTT
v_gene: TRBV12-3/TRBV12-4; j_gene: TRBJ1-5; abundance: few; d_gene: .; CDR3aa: CASSLYTVQPQHF; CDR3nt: TGTGCCAGCAGTTTATATACAGTTCAGCCCCAGCATTTT
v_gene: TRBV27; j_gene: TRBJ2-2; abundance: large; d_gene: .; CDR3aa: CASSPYTGELFF; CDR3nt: TGTGCCAGCTCACCATACACCGGGGAGCTGTTTTTT
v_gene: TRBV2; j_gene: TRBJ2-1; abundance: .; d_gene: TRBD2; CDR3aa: CASSELPTSGSSYNEQFF; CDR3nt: TGTGCCAGCAGTGAGCTTCCGACTAGCGGTAGCTCCTACAATGAGCAGTTCTTC
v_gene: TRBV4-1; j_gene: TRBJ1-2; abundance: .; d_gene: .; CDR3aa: CASSQAGSYGYTF; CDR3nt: TGCGCCAGCAGCCAAGCAGGATCCTATGGCTACACCTTC
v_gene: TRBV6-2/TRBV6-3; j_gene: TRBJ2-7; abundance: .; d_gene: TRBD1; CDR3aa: CASRSTGTLEQYF; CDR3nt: TGTGCCAGCAGATCGACAGGGACCCTCGAGCAGTACTTC
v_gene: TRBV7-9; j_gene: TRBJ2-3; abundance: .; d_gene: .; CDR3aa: CASSPRDSTDTQYF; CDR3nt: TGTGCCAGCAGCCCCCGGGACAGCACAGATACGCAGTATTTT
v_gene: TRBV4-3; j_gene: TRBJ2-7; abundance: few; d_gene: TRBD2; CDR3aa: CASSQELAATYEQYF; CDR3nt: TGCGCCAGCAGCCAAGAGCTAGCGGCCACCTACGAGCAGTACTTC
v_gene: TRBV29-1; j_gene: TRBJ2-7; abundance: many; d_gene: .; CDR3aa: CSVARVEQYF; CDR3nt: TGCAGCGTCGCCAGGGTCGAGCAGTACTTC
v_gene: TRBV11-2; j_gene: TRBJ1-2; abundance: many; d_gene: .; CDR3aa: CASSLVGQGSGYTF; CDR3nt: TGTGCCAGCAGCTTAGTCGGACAAGGGAGTGGCTACACCTTC
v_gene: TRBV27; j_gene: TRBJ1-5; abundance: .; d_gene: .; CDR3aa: CASGYGQPQHF; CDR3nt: TGTGCCAGCGGATACGGGCAGCCCCAGCATTTT
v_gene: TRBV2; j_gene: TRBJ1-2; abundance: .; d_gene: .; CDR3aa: CASMRGPGQNYGYTF; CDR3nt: TGTGCCAGCATGAGGGGCCCCGGTCAGAACTATGGCTACACCTTC
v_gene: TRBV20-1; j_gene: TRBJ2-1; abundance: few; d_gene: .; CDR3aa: CSARASGLGSYNEQFF; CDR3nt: TGCAGTGCCCGCGCCTCCGGGCTAGGGTCCTACAATGAGCAGTTCTTC
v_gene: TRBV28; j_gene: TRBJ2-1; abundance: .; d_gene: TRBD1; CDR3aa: CASKRAGTGTLSEQFF; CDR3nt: TGTGCCAGCAAAAGGGCCGGGACAGGGACATTGAGTGAGCAGTTCTTC
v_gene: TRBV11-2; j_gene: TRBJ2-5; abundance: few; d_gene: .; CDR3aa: CASSFGAQETQYF; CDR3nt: TGTGCCAGCAGCTTCGGGGCTCAAGAGACCCAGTACTTC
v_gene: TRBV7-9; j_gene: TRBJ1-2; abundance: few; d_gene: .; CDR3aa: CASSLGAGYTF; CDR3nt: TGTGCCAGCAGCTTAGGCGCTGGCTACACCTTC
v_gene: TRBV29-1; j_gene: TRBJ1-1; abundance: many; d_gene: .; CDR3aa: CSAAGGLGGPEAFF; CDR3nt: TGCAGCGCGGCCGGTGGTTTAGGGGGTCCTGAAGCTTTCTTT
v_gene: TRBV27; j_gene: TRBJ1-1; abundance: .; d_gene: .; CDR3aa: CASSRGIGGGTEAFF; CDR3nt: TGTGCCAGCTCCAGGGGCATAGGGGGGGGCACTGAAGCTTTCTTT
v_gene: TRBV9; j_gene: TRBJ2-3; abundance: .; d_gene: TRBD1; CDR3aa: CASSVRGQGLGTDTQYF; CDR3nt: TGTGCCAGCAGCGTCAGAGGACAGGGGCTGGGCACAGATACGCAGTATTTT
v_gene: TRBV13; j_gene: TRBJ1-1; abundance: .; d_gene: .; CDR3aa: CASSSSGHTEAFF; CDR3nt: TGTGCCAGCAGCTCGTCAGGACACACTGAAGCTTTCTTT
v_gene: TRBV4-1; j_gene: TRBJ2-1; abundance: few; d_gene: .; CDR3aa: CASSQGLISYNEQFF; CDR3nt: TGCGCCAGCAGCCAAGGGTTGATCTCCTACAATGAGCAGTTCTTC
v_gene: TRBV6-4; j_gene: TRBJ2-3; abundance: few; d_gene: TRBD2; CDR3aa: CASSDGTRFPDTQYF; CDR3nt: TGTGCCAGCAGTGACGGGACTAGATTCCCAGATACGCAGTATTTT